This TCR beta chain was recovered during a study of blood T cell repertoires in COVID-19. Data came from immunoSEQ multiplex PCR; TCRdb stores just in-frame clones and leaves some out. The sample carries a few hundred thousand clones, 85% to 90% recorded once. Germline V gene lookup returns CDR1 MNHEY and CDR2 SVGAGI. V dropped 8 bases and J dropped 7; count of bases not matched to a gene: 14. There are 15 residues in the CDR3. This receptor was taken from a man between 18 and 29 years old with COVID-19, enrolled during active disease. Source material: peripheral blood. The V gene is TRBV6-5, the J gene TRBJ1-3, with 7 bases fitting TRBD1. Here the CDR3 DNA reads TGTGCCAGCGGAACCCCAGGGGGAGTCCGCAACACCATATATTTT. Amino acids: CASGTPGGVRNTIYF.